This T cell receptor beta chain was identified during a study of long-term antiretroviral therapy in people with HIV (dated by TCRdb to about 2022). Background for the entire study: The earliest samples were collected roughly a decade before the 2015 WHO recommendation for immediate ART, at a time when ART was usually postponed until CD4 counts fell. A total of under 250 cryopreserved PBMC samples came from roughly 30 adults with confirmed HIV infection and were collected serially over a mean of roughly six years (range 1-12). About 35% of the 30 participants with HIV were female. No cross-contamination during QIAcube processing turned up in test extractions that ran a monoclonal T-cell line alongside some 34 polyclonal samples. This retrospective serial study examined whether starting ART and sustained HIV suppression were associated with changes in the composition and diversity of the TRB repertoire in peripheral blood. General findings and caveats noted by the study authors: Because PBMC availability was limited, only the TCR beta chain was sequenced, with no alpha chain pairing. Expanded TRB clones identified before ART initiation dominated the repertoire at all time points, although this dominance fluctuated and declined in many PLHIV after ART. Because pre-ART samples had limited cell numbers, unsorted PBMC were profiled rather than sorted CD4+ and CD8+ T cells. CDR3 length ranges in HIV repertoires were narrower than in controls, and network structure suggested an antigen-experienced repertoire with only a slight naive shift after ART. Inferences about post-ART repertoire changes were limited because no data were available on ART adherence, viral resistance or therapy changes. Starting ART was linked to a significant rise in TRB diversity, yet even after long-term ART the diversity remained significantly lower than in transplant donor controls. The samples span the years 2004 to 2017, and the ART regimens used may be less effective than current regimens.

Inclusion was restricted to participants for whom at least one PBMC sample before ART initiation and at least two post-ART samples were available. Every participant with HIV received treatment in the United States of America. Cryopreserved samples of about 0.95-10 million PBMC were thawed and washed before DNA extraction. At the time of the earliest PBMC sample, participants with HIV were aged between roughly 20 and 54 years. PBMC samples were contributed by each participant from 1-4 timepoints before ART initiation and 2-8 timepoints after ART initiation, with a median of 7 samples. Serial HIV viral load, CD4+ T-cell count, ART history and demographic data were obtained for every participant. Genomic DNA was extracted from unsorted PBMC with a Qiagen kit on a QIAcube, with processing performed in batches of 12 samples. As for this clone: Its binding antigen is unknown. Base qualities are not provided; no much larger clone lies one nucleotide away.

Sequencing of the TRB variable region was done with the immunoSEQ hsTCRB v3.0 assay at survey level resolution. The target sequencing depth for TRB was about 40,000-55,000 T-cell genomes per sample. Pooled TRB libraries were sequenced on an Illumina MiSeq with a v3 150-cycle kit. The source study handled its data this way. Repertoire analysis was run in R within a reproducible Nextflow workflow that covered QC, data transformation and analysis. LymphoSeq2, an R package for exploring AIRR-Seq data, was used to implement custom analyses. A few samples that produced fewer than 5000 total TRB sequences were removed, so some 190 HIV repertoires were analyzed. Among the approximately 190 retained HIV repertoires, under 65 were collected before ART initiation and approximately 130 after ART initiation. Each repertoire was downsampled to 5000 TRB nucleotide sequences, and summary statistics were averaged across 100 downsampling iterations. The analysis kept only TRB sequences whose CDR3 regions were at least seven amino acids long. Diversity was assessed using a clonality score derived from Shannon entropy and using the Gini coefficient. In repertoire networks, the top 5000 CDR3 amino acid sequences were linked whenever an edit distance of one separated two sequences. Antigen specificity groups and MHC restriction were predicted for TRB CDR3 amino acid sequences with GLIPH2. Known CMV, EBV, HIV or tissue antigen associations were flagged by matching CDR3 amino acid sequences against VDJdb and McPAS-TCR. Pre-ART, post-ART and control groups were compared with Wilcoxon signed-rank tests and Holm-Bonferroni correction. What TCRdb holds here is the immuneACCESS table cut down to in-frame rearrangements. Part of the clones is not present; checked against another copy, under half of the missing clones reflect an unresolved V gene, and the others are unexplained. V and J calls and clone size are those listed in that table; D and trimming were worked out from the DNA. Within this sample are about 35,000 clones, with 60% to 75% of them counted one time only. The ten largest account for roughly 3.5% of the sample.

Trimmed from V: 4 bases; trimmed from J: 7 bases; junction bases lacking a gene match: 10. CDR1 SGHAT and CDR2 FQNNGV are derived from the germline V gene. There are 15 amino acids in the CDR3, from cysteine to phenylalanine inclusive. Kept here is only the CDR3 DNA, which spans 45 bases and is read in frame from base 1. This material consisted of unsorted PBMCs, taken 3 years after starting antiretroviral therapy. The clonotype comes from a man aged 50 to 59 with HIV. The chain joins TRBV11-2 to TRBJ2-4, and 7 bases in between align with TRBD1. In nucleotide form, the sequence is TGTGCCAGCAGCTCGTCCCGGGACAGTTACAACATTCAGTACTTC. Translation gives CASSSSRDSYNIQYF.